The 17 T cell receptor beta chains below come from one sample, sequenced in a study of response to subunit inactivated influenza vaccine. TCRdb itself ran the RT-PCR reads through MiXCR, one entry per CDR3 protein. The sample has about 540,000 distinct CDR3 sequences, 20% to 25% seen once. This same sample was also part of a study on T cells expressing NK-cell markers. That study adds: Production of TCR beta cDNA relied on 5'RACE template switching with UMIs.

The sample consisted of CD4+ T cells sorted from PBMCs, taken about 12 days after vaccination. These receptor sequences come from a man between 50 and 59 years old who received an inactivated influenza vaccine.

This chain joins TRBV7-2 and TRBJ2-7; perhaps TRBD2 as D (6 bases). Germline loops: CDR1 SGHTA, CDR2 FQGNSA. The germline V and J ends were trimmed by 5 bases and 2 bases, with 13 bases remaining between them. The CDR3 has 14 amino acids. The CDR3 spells CASSRGWGAYEQYF. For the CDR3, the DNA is TGTGCCAGCAGCCGGGGGTGGGGAGCCTACGAGCAGTACTTC.

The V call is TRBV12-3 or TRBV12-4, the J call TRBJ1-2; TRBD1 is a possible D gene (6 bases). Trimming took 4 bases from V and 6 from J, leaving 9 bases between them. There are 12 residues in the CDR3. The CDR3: CASSWTENGYTF. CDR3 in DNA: TGTGCCAGCAGTTGGACAGAAAATGGCTACACCTTC.

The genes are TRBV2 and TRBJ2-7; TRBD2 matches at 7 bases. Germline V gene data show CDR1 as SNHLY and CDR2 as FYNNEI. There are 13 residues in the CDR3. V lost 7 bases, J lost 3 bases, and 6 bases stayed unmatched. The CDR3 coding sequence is TGTGCCAGCATGGGCGGGGGATTCTACGAGCAGTACTTC. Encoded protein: CASMGGGFYEQYF.

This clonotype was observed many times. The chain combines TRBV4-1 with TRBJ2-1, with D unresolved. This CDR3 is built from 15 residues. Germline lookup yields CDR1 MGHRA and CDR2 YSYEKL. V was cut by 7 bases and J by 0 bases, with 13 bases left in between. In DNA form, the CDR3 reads TGCGCCAGCACCCTCAGAGCTAACTCCTACAATGAGCAGTTCTTC. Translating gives CASTLRANSYNEQFF.

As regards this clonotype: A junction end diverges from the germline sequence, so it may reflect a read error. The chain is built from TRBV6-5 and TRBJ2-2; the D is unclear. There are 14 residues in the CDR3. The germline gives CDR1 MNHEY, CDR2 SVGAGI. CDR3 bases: TGTGCCAGCACTTACTCGAGGAACACCGGGGAGCTGTTTTTT. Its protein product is CASTYSRNTGELFF.

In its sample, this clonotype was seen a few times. The CDR3 DNA is TGTGCCAGCAGCGTAGCTTTGACTAGTACGAATGAGCAGTTCTTC. As protein: CASSVALTSTNEQFF. The chain carries TRBV9 and TRBJ2-1, with D maybe TRBD2 (6 bases). The V gene lost 0 bases and the J gene lost 7 bases, with 14 bases spanning the gap. Germline loops: CDR1 SGDLS, CDR2 YYNGEE. The CDR3 has 15 amino acids.

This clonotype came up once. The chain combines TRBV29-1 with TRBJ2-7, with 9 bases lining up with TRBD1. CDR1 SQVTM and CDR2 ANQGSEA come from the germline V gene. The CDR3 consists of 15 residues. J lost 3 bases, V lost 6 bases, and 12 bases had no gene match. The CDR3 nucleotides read TGCAGCGTGAAAGGGAAAGGGACAGGGAACTACGAGCAGTACTTC. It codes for CSVKGKGTGNYEQYF.

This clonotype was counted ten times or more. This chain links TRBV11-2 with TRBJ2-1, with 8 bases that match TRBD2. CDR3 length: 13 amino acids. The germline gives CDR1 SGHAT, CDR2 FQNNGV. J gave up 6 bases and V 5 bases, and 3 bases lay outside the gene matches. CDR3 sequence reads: CASSLSGVNEQFF. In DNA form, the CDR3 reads TGTGCCAGCAGCCTTAGCGGGGTCAATGAGCAGTTCTTC.

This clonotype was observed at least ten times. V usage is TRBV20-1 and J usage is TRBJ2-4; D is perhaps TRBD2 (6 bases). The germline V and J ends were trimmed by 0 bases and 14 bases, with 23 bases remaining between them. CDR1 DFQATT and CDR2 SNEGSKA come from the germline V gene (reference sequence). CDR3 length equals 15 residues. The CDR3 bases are TGCAGTGCTAGAGATATAAAACTCGCGGAGGGAGTGGAGTACTTC. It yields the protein CSARDIKLAEGVEYF.

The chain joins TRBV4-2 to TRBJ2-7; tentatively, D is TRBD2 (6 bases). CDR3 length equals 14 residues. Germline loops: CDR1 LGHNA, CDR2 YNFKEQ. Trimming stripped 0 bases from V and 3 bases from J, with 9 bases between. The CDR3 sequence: CASSQDPGLYEQYF. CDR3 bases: TGTGCCAGCAGCCAAGATCCGGGACTCTACGAGCAGTACTTC.

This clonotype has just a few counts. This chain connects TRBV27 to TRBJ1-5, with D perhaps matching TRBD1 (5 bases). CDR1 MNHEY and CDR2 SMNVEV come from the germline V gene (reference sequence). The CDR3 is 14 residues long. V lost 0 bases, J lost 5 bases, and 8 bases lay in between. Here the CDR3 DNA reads TGTGCCAGCAGTTTATCGCAGGGACATCAGCCCCAGCATTTT. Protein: CASSLSQGHQPQHF.

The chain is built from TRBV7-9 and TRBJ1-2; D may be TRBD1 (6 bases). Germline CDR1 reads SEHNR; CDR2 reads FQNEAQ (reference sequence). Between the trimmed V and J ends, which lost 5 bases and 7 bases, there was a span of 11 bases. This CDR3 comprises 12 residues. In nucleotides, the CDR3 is TGTGCCAGCAGCCACGCGACAGGTGGCTACACCTTC. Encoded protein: CASSHATGGYTF.

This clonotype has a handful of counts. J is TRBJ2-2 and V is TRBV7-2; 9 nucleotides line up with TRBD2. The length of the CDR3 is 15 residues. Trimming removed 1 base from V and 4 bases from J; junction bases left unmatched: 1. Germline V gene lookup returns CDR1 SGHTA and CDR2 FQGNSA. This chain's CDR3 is CASSLGGRATGELFF. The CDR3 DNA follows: TGTGCCAGCAGCTTAGGCGGGAGGGCCACCGGGGAGCTGTTTTTT.

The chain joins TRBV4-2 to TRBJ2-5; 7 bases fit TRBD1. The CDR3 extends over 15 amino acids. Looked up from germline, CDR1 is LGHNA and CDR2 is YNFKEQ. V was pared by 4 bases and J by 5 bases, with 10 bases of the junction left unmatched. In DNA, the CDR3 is TGTGCCAGCAGCCCTCGGAGGCAGGGGGTCGAGACCCAGTACTTC. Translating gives CASSPRRQGVETQYF.

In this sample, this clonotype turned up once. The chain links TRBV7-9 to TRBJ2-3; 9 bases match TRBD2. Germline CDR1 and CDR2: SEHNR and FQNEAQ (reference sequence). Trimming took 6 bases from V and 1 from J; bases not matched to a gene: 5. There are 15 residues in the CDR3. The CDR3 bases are TGTGCCAGCAGAATAGCGGGGGAGGGCACAGATACGCAGTATTTT. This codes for CASRIAGEGTDTQYF.

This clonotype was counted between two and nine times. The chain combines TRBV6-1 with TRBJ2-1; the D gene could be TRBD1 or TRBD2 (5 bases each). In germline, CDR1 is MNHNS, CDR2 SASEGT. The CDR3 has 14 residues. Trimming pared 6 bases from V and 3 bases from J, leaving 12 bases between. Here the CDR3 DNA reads TGTGCCAGCAGACGTGGGGGTGTCTACAATGAGCAGTTCTTC. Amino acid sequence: CASRRGGVYNEQFF.

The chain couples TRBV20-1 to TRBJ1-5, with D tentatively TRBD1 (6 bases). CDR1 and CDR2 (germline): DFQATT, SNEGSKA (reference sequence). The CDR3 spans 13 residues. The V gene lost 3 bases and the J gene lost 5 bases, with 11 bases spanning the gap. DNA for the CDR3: TGCAGTGCTAGCAGGGGATGGGATCAGCCCCAGCATTTT. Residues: CSASRGWDQPQHF.